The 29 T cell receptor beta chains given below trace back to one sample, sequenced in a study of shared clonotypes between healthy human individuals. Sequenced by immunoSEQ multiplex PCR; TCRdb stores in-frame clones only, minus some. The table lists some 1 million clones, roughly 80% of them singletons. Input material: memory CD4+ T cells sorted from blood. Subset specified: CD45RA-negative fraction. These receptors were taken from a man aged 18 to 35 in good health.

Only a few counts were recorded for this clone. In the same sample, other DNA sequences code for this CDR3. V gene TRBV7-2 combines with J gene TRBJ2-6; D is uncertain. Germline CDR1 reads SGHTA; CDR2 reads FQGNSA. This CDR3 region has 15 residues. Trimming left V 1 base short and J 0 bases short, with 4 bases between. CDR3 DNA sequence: TGTGCCAGCAGCTTAGTTGACTCTGGGGCCAACGTCCTGACTTTC. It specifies CASSLVDSGANVLTF.

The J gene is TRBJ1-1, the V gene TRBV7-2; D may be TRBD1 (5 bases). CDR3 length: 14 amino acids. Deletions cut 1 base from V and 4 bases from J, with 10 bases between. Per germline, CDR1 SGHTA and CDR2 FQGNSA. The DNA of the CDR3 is TGTGCCAGCAGCTTAGTAGAGGGGATCACTGAAGCTTTCTTT. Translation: CASSLVEGITEAFF.

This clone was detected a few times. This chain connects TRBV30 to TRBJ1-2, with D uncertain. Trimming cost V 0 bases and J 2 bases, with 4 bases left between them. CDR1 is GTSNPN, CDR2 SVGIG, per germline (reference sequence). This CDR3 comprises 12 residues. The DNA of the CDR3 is TGTGCCTGGAGTGTTGAAAACTATGGCTACACCTTC. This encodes CAWSVENYGYTF.

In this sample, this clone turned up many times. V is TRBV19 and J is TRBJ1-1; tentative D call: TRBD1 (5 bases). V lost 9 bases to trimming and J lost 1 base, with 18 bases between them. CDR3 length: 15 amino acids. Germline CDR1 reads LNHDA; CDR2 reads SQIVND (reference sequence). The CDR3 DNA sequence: TGTGCCAGGGCTTTGGGGGATCCCAGGAACACTGAAGCTTTCTTT. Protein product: CARALGDPRNTEAFF.

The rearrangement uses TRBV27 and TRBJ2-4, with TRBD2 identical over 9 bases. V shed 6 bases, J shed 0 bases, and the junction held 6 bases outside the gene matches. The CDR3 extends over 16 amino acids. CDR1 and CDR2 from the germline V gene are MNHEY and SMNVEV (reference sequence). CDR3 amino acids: CASSLSSGAAKNIQYF. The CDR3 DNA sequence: TGTGCCAGCAGCCTATCTAGCGGGGCAGCCAAAAACATTCAGTACTTC.

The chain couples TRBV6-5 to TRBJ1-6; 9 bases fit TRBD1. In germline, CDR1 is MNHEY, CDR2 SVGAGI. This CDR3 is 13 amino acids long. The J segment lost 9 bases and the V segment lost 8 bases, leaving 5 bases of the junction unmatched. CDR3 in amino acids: CASQDRGISPLHF. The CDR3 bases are TGTGCCAGCCAAGACAGGGGGATTTCACCCCTCCACTTT.

The CDR3 DNA reads TGCGCCAGCAGCCAAGATAACCAAAGGGGATTAACCGGGGAGCTGTTTTTT. This encodes CASSQDNQRGLTGELFF. The rearrangement uses TRBV4-3 and TRBJ2-2; a possible D gene is TRBD1 (5 bases). The CDR3 length is 17 residues. Germline V lookup: CDR1 LGHNA, CDR2 YSLEER. Trimming shortened V by 0 bases and J by 5 bases, and 16 bases separated the two germline ends.

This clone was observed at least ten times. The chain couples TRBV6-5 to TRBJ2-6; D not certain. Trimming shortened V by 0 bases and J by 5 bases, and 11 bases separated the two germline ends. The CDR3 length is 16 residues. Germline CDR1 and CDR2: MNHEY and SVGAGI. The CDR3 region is CASSYSSGIWANVLTF. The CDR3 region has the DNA TGTGCCAGCAGTTACTCGTCCGGCATATGGGCCAACGTCCTGACTTTC.

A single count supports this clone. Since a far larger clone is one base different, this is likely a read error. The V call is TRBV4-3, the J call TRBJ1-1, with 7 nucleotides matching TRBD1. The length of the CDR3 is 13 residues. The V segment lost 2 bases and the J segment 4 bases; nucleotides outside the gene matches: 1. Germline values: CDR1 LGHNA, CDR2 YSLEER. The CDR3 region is CASSQNRGTEAFF. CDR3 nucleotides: TGCGCCAGCAGCCAAAACAGGGGCACTGAAGCTTTCTTT.

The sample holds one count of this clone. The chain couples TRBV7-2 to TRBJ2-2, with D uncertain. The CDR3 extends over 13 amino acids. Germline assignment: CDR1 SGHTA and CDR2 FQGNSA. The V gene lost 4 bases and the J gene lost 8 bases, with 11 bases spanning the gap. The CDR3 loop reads CASSSKSRGELFF. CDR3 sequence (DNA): TGTGCCAGCAGCTCTAAGTCCAGGGGGGAGCTGTTTTTT.

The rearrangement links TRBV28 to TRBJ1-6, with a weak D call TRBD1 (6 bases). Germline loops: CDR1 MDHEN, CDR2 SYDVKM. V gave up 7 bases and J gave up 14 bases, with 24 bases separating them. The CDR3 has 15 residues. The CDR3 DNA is TGTGCCAGCACCCCAGGGGCTTACGGGGTCTCGACCCTCCACTTT. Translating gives CASTPGAYGVSTLHF.

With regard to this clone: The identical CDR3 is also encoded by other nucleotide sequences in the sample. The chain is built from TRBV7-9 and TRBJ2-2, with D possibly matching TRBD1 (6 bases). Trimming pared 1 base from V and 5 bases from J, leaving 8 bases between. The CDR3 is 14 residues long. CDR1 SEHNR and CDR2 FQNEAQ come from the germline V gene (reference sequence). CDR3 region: CASSLDRATGELFF. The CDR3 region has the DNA TGTGCCAGCAGCTTAGACAGGGCTACCGGGGAGCTGTTTTTT.

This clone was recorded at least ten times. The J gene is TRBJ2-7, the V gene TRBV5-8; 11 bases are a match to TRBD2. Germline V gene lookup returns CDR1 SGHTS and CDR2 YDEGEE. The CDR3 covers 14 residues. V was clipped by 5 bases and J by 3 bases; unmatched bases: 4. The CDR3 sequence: CASSLAGGHYEQYF. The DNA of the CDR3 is TGTGCCAGCAGTTTAGCGGGGGGGCACTACGAGCAGTACTTC.

The CDR3 here is CASSQLTGASSPLHF. The CDR3 DNA reads as TGCGCCAGCAGCCAATTAACAGGTGCGTCTTCACCCCTCCACTTT. V is TRBV4-1 and J is TRBJ1-6; TRBD1 might be the D (5 bases). Germline V gives CDR1 MGHRA, CDR2 YSYEKL. There are 15 residues in the CDR3. V was cut by 2 bases and J by 9 bases, with 14 bases left in between.

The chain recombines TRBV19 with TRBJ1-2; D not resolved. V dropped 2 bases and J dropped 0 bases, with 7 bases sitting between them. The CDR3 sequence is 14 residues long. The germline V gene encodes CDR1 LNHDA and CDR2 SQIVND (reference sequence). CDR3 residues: CASSIPSSNYGYTF. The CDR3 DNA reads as TGTGCCAGTAGTATACCATCCTCTAACTATGGCTACACCTTC.

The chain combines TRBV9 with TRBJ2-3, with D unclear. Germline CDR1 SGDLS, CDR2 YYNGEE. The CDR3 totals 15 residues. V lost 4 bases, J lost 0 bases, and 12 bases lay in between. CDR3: CASSLTPASTDTQYF. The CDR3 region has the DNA TGTGCCAGCAGCCTTACACCGGCTAGCACAGATACGCAGTATTTT.

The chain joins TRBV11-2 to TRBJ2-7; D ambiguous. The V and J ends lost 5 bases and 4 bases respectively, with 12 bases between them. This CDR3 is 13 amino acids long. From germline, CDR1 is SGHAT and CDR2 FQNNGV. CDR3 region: CASSHSGLYEQYF. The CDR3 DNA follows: TGTGCCAGCAGCCATAGTGGTCTTTACGAGCAGTACTTC.

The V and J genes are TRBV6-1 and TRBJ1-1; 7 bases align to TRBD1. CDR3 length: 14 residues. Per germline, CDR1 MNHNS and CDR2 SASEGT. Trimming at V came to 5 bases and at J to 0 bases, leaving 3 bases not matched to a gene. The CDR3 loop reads CASSTGDMNTEAFF. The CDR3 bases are TGTGCCAGCAGTACAGGGGACATGAACACTGAAGCTTTCTTT.

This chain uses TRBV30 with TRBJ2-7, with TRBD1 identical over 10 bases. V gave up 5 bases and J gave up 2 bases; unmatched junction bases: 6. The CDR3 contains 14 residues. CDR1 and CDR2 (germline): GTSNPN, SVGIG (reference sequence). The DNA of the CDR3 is TGTGCCTGGGGTCCCGGGACAGGGGCCTACGAGCAGTACTTC. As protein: CAWGPGTGAYEQYF.

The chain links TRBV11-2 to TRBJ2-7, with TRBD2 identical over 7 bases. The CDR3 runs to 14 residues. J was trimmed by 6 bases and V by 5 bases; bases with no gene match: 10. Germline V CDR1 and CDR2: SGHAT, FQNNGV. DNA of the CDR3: TGTGCCAGCAGCCCCATTCCGGGAGGTGGCGAGCAGTACTTC. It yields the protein CASSPIPGGGEQYF.

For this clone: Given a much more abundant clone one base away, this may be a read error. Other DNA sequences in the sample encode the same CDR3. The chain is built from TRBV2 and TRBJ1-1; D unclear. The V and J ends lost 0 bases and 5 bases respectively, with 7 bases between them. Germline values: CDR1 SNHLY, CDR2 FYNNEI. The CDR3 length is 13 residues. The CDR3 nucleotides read TGTGCCAGCAGTGAAGCGGGGAGAACTGAAGCTTTCTTT. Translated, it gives CASSEAGRTEAFF.

CDR3 sequence: CATEEAGANVLTF. The CDR3, as DNA: TGTGCCACCGAGGAGGCTGGGGCCAACGTCCTGACTTTC. V is TRBV28 and J is TRBJ2-6, with D possibly matching TRBD2 (5 bases). V was trimmed by 10 bases and J by 2 bases, leaving 9 bases between them. CDR3 length: 13 amino acids. The V gene's germline CDR1 is MDHEN and CDR2 SYDVKM. The variable domain in full, with the rest retrieved from reference TRBV28 and TRBJ2-6, is DVKVTQSSRYLVKRTGEKVFLECVQDMDHENMFWYRQDPGLGLRLIYFSYDVKMKEKGDIPEGYSVSREKKERFSLILESASTNQTSMYLCATEEAGANVLTFGAGSRLTVL.

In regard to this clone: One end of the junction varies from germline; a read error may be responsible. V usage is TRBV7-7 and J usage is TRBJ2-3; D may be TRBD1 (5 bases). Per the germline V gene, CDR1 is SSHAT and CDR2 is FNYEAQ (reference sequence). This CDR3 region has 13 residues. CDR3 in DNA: TGTGCTAGCAGCTCGGACATCACAGATACGCAGTATTTT. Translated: CASSSDITDTQYF.

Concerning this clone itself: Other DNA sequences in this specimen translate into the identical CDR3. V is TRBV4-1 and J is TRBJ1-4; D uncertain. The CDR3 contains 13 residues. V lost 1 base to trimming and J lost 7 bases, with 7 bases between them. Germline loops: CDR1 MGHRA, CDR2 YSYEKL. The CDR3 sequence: CASSQARSEKLFF. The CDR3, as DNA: TGCGCCAGCAGCCAAGCCCGGTCTGAAAAACTGTTTTTT.

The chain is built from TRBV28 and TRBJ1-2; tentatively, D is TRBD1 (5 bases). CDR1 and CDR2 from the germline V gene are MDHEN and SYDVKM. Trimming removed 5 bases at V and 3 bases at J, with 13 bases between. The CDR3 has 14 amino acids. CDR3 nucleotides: TGTGCCAGCAGTACCCGACAGTATTACTATGGCTACACCTTC. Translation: CASSTRQYYYGYTF.

CDR3 in DNA: TGTGCCAGCTCAAACATTCTGACAGCTAACTCTGGAAACACCATATATTTT. It encodes CASSNILTANSGNTIYF. The chain is built from TRBV18 and TRBJ1-3; the D gene is possibly TRBD1 (5 bases). CDR3 length equals 17 residues. The germline V and J ends were trimmed by 5 bases and 0 bases, with 17 bases remaining between them. CDR1 KGHSH and CDR2 LQKENI come from the germline V gene. The full variable domain, rest sourced from reference TRBV18 and TRBJ1-3, is NAGVMQNPRHLVRRRGQEARLRCSPMKGHSHVYWYRQLPEEGLKFMVYLQKENIIDESGMPKERFSAEFPKEGPSILRIQQVVRGDSAAYFCASSNILTANSGNTIYFGEGSWLTVV.

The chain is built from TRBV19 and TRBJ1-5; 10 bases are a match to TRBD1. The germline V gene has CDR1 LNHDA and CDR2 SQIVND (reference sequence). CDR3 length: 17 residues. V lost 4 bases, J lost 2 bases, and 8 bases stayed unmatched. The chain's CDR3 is CASSTLGTGAGNQPQHF. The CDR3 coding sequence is TGTGCCAGTAGTACTCTGGGGACAGGGGCAGGCAATCAGCCCCAGCATTTT.

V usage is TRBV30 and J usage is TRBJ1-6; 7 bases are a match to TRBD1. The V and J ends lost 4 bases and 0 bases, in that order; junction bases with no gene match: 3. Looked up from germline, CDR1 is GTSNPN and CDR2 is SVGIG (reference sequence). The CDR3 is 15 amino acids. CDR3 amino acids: CAWTDRSSYNSPLHF. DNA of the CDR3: TGTGCCTGGACGGACAGGAGCTCCTATAATTCACCCCTCCACTTT. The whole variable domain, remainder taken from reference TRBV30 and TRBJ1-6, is SQTIHQWPATLVQPVGSPLSLECTVEGTSNPNLYWYRQAAGRGLQLLFYSVGIGQISSEVPQNLSASRPQDRQFILSSKKLLLSDSGFYLCAWTDRSSYNSPLHFGNGTRLTVT.

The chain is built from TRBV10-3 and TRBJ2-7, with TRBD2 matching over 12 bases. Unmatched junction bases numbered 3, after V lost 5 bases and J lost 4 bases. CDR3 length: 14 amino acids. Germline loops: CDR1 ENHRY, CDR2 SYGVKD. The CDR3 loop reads CAISMTSGSYEQYF. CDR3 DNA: TGTGCCATCAGTATGACTAGCGGGAGTTACGAGCAGTACTTC.